These 10 T cell receptor beta chains were sequenced from one sample in a study of regulatory T cells in long-lasting Graves disease. Arm-PCR of CDR3 regions and iRepertoire HTBI primers were the basis on which TCR beta libraries were built. MiXCR was run by TCRdb on the multiplex PCR reads, yielding one entry per CDR3 protein. The sample holds about 430,000 distinct CDR3 sequences, 21% seen once. The time point was: persistent/refractory GD, antithyroid drugs over 5 years with positive TRAb. PBMC-extracted RNA yielded the TCR library. Sequencing used peripheral blood mononuclear cells (PBMCs), obtained when the disease was refractory, from a patient treated with antithyroid drugs. Receptor source: a female donor with Graves disease.

This clonotype turned up a few times. The chain carries TRBV5-1 and TRBJ1-1, with a tentative D call TRBD1 (6 bases). This CDR3 has 16 amino acids. V lost 2 bases to trimming and J lost 1 base, with 15 bases between them. CDR1 and CDR2 from the germline V gene are SGHRS and YFSETQ. The CDR3: CASSLGPGAWNTEAFF. CDR3 bases: TGCGCCAGCAGCTTAGGTCCGGGGGCATGGAACACTGAAGCTTTCTTT.

This clonotype was counted between two and nine times. The V call is TRBV5-6, the J call TRBJ2-7; TRBD2 aligns across 7 bases. Germline loops: CDR1 SGHDT, CDR2 YYEEEE. V shed 3 bases and J 3 bases; nucleotides not matched to a gene: 6. There are 14 residues in the CDR3. DNA of the CDR3: TGTGCCAGCAGCTCCCTTCTAGCGGTCTACGAGCAGTACTTC. It encodes CASSSLLAVYEQYF.

In its sample, this clonotype was seen a few times. The gene calls are TRBV2 and TRBJ1-2; possibly TRBD1 for D (5 bases). V lost 7 bases, J lost 6 bases, and 15 bases lay in between. The CDR3 length is 13 residues. The germline CDR1 and CDR2 sequences are SNHLY and FYNNEI. In nucleotides, the CDR3 is TGTGCCAGCATGTCCAGCAAGACAGATGGCTACACCTTC. Residues: CASMSSKTDGYTF. The full variable domain, with the rest looked up from reference TRBV2 and TRBJ1-2, is EPEVTQTPSHQVTQMGQEVILRCVPISNHLYFYWYRQILGQKVEFLVSFYNNEISEKSEIFDDQFSVERPDGSNFTLKIRSTKLEDSAMYFCASMSSKTDGYTFGSGTRLTVV.

In its sample, this clonotype was seen many times. This chain connects TRBV14 to TRBJ1-1, with D uncertain. This CDR3 spans 15 amino acids. Germline loops: CDR1 SGHDN, CDR2 FVKESK. V dropped 0 bases and J dropped 3 bases, with 11 bases sitting between them. CDR3 region: CASSQDPGRDTEAFF. The CDR3 DNA sequence: TGTGCCAGCAGCCAAGATCCGGGAAGGGACACTGAAGCTTTCTTT.

This clonotype was observed at least ten times. This chain joins TRBV28 and TRBJ1-5; TRBD1 aligns across 12 bases. J was trimmed by 6 bases and V by 3 bases; bases with no gene match: 12. Germline CDR1 and CDR2: MDHEN and SYDVKM. This CDR3 spans 18 amino acids. The CDR3 reads CASSLRAGTGGGGQPQHF. The CDR3 bases are TGTGCCAGCAGTTTGAGGGCGGGGACAGGGGGCGGCGGTCAGCCCCAGCATTTT.

The rearrangement links TRBV7-9 to TRBJ2-5; 8 nucleotides line up with TRBD2. The CDR3 totals 13 residues. J lost 6 bases, V lost 8 bases, and 8 bases had no gene match. CDR1 SEHNR and CDR2 FQNEAQ come from the germline V gene (reference sequence). The CDR3 DNA reads as TGTGCCAGCGTACGGGAGGGGGGCAAGACCCAGTACTTC. It encodes CASVREGGKTQYF.

This rearrangement joins TRBV5-1 to TRBJ1-1; no firm D call. In germline, CDR1 is SGHRS, CDR2 YFSETQ. The CDR3 loop spans 16 amino acids. Trimming took off 1 base at V and 0 bases at J, with 13 bases between the two ends. Here the CDR3 reads CASSLRNAVLNTEAFF. In DNA form, the CDR3 reads TGCGCCAGCAGCTTGAGAAATGCGGTACTGAACACTGAAGCTTTCTTT.

This clonotype was found many times. This chain links TRBV20-1 with TRBJ2-5, with 8 bases aligning to TRBD2. The CDR3 extends over 18 amino acids. Germline V gives CDR1 DFQATT, CDR2 SNEGSKA (reference sequence). The J segment lost 3 bases and the V segment lost 6 bases, leaving 21 bases of the junction unmatched. The CDR3 region is CSAGAYRDTRGVKETQYF. In DNA, the CDR3 is TGCAGTGCCGGCGCCTATCGGGACACGCGGGGGGTCAAAGAGACCCAGTACTTC.

Note on this clonotype: The conserved final phenylalanine or tryptophan is absent from the CDR3, which likely points to a read error. The chain joins TRBV7-9 to TRBJ2-7; D may be TRBD1 (6 bases). Germline V CDR1 and CDR2: SEHNR, FQNEAQ (reference sequence). Trimming stripped 3 bases from V and 4 bases from J, with 10 bases between. This CDR3 spans 13 amino acids. This chain's CDR3 is CASSFRTAYEQYL. As DNA, the CDR3 is TGTGCCAGCAGCTTTCGGACAGCATACGAGCAGTACCTC.

This clonotype was observed a few times. The J gene is TRBJ2-2, the V gene TRBV7-8, with D perhaps matching TRBD1 (5 bases). The germline CDR1 and CDR2 sequences are SGHVS and FQNEAQ. V was pared by 2 bases and J by 6 bases, with 10 bases between. The CDR3 sequence is 14 residues long. CDR3 protein: CASSLLGQSGELFF. The CDR3 DNA sequence: TGTGCCAGCAGCTTATTGGGGCAATCCGGGGAGCTGTTTTTT.